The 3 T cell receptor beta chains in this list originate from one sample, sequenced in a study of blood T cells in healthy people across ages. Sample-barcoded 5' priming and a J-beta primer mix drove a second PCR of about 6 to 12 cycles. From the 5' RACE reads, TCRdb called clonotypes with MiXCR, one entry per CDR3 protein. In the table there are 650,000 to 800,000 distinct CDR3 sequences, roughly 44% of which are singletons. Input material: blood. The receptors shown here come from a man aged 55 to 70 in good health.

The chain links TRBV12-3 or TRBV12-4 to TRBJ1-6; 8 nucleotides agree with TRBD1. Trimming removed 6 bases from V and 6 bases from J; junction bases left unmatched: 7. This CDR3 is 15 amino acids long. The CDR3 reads CASSKQGVLNSPLHF. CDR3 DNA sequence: TGTGCCAGCAGCAAACAGGGGGTCCTTAATTCACCCCTCCACTTT.

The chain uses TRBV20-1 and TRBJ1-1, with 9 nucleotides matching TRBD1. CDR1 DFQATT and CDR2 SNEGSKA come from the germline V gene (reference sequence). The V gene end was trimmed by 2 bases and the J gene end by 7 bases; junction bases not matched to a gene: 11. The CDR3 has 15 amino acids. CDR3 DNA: TGCAGTGCTAGATCGTCCCTGGACAGGGGATTTGAAGCTTTCTTT. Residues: CSARSSLDRGFEAFF.

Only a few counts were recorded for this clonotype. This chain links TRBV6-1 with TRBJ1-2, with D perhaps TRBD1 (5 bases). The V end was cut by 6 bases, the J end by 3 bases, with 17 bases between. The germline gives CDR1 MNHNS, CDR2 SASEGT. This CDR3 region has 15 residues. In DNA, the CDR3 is TGTGCCAGCAGGCCCCTACCTCAGGGATACTATGGCTACACCTTC. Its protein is CASRPLPQGYYGYTF.